This T cell receptor (beta chain) was profiled in a study of naive and memory T cell subsets. Overall study results and limits: A few larger clonotypes appeared in naive repertoires, especially CD8, possibly memory cells re-expressing CD45RA. Activation and differentiation may alter RNA-based TCR counts.

The sample holds a few counts of this clonotype. Its antigen is not known. The CDR3 runs to 14 residues. V lost 4 bases to trimming and J lost 4 bases, with 13 bases between them. The germline V gene has CDR1 SNHLY and CDR2 FYNNEI. An equimolar mix of two oligonucleotides served as the beta constant-region primer for TRBC1 and TRBC2. The ligated cDNA underwent four PCR rounds using SP2 and nested alpha and beta constant-region primers. Each CDR3 protein is one row after TCRdb ran MiXCR on the UMI-ligation and nested PCR reads. The sample holds 90,000 to 120,000 distinct CDR3 sequences, more than 14% seen once.

This TCR was sampled from a human donor in good health. What was sequenced was naive CD8+ T cells from blood. The chain has TRBV2 and TRBJ2-5; the D gene is possibly TRBD2 (6 bases). CDR3 DNA sequence: TGTGCCAGCAGTGGCGACTCCGGGGGAGAGACCCAGTACTTC. Translating gives CASSGDSGGETQYF.